A selection of T cell receptor beta chains follows, all from one sample in a study of T cell changes during pregnancy in multiple sclerosis. The repertoire was sequenced with immunoSEQ multiplex PCR; TCRdb's copy has only in-frame clones and lacks some. The sample comprises over 55,000 clones, just under 90% of which are singletons, and 5.3% rests with the top ten. The sample was peripheral blood from another person, used as feeder cells. These receptors all come from a human donor whose cells served as feeder cells for cultures in a pregnancy study. Each CDR3 is given with its conserved first and last residue. The order of the fields is J gene, V gene, CDR3 protein.

J: TRBJ2-5
V: TRBV4-2
CDR3: CASSRNRQETQYF

J: TRBJ2-1
V: TRBV6-5
CDR3: CASSPRGPGGNEQFF

J: TRBJ1-6
V: TRBV5-1
CDR3: CASRGRPGQPNSPLHF

J: TRBJ2-2
V: TRBV10-1
CDR3: CASSDQNTGELFF

J: TRBJ1-5
V: TRBV6-1
CDR3: CASWAGGGLQPQHF

J: TRBJ2-2
V: TRBV12-5
CDR3: CASGLGQTFEELFF

J: TRBJ2-3
V: TRBV27
CDR3: CASSLKVQPSTDTQYF

J: TRBJ1-1
V: TRBV2
CDR3: CASSEATTGLRAFF

J: TRBJ1-1
V: TRBV6-1
CDR3: CASSFLDRGGTFF

J: TRBJ1-4
V: TRBV5-1
CDR3: CASTPTGENEKLFF

J: TRBJ1-3
V: TRBV5-5
CDR3: CASSLWLSSSGNTIYF

J: TRBJ1-1
V: TRBV12-5
CDR3: CASGLEPGTEAFF

J: TRBJ1-2
V: TRBV6-1
CDR3: CASSELNYGYTF

J: TRBJ1-1
V: TRBV5-4
CDR3: CASSWLSGGDTEAFF

J: TRBJ1-5
V: TRBV9
CDR3: CASSYDRVGQPQHF

J: TRBJ2-7
V: TRBV6-6
CDR3: CASSPRGETYEQYF

J: TRBJ1-1
V: TRBV19
CDR3: CASSFYNEAFF

J: TRBJ1-2
V: TRBV6-1
CDR3: CASAGTGRGYTF

J: TRBJ2-4
V: TRBV19
CDR3: CASSIQLLAKNIQYF

J: TRBJ2-1
V: TRBV7-3
CDR3: CASSGGPSYNEQFF

J: TRBJ2-7
V: TRBV27
CDR3: CASSLFSGKAYEQYF

J: TRBJ1-6
V: TRBV6-5
CDR3: CAIRGSNDSPLHF

J: TRBJ1-6
V: TRBV25-1
CDR3: CASSLRQGFNSPLHF

J: TRBJ2-2
V: TRBV30
CDR3: CAWRPGLAGPTGELFF

J: TRBJ1-2
V: TRBV5-4
CDR3: CASSGDSLYGYTF

J: TRBJ2-5
V: TRBV7-8
CDR3: CASSWGSGLAGVETQYF

J: TRBJ2-3
V: TRBV18
CDR3: CASSRPSGTLADTQYF

J: TRBJ1-2
V: TRBV20-1
CDR3: CSVGGGYGYTF

J: TRBJ2-3
V: TRBV5-1
CDR3: CASSFVAGMLTDTQYF

J: TRBJ1-1
V: TRBV30
CDR3: CAWSVGENTEAFF

J: TRBJ2-2
V: TRBV6-5
CDR3: CASTQGVYTGELFF

J: TRBJ2-1
V: TRBV6-1
CDR3: CASKREAYNEQFF

J: TRBJ2-2
V: TRBV4-2
CDR3: CASSQDPGQVAGELFF

J: TRBJ2-2
V: TRBV9
CDR3: CASSHRSYTGELFF

J: TRBJ2-7
V: TRBV19
CDR3: CATSRDRFYEQYF

J: TRBJ1-2
V: TRBV11-3
CDR3: CASSTGRVAF

J: TRBJ2-7
V: TRBV9
CDR3: CASSPRQSSYEQYF

J: TRBJ1-2
V: TRBV2
CDR3: CASFFNLYRAGGTDGYTF

J: TRBJ2-5
V: TRBV29-1
CDR3: CSGSQFQETQYF

J: TRBJ1-3
V: TRBV5-1
CDR3: CASSQDTSSGNTIYF

J: TRBJ1-6
V: TRBV6-5
CDR3: CASRLEGAPGSPLHF

J: TRBJ2-1
V: TRBV19
CDR3: CASSPEGHPRNNEQFF

J: TRBJ2-7
V: TRBV7-3
CDR3: CASSTRQRGAYEQYF

J: TRBJ1-1
V: TRBV5-1
CDR3: CASSRGAGTGGSFTEAFF

J: TRBJ2-7
V: TRBV7-9
CDR3: CASTLSGGATYEQYF

J: TRBJ2-6
V: TRBV7-3
CDR3: CASSLGVPDGANVLTF

J: TRBJ2-2
V: TRBV9
CDR3: CASSVKGWGSNTGELFF

J: TRBJ2-5
V: TRBV4-2
CDR3: CASSPRDQETQYF

J: TRBJ2-1
V: TRBV2
CDR3: CASTFESGSVNEQFF

J: TRBJ1-2
V: TRBV29-1
CDR3: CSVGHPANYGYTF

J: TRBJ2-2
V: TRBV9
CDR3: CASRERSYTGELFF

J: TRBJ1-1
V: TRBV6-6
CDR3: CASRLRDRPTEAFF

J: TRBJ1-3
V: TRBV11-2
CDR3: CASSFHADIAGNTIYF